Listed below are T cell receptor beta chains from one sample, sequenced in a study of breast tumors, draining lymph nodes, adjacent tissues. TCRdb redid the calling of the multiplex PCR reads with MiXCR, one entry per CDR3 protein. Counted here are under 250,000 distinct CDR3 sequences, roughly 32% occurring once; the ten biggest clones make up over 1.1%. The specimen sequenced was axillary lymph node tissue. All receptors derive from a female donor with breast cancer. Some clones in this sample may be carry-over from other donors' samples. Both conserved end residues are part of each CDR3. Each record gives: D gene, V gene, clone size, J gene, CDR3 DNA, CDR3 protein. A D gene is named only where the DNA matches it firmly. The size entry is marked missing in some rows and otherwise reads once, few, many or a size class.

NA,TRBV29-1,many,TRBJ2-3,TGCAGCGTGGACAGCACAGATACGCAGTATTTT,CSVDSTDTQYF
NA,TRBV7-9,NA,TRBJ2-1,NA,CASSFYICSARTSGSAYNEQFF
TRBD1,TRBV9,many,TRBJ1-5,TGTGCCAGCAGCGTGGGACAGGGTGGTCAGCCCCAGCATTTT,CASSVGQGGQPQHF
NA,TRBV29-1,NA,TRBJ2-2,TGCAGCGTGGGCCGGGGCTCTGGAAACACCGGGGAGCTGTTTTTT,CSVGRGSGNTGELFF
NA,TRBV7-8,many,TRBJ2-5,TGTGCCAGCAGCTTAACGGCTAGCCAACCAAAAGGAGAGACCCAGTACTTC,CASSLTASQPKGETQYF
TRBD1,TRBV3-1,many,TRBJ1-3,TGTGCCAGCAGCTTGGGACAGAACTCTGGAAACACCATATATTTT,CASSLGQNSGNTIYF
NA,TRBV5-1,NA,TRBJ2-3,TGCGCCAGCAGACCCTTTCAGGGTTCTGATACGCAGTATTTT,CASRPFQGSDTQYF
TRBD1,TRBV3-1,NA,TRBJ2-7,TGTGCCAGCAGCCAAGATCTTACGACAGGGGGTCGGTACGAGCAGTACTTC,CASSQDLTTGGRYEQYF
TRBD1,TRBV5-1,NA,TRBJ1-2,TGCGCCAGCAGCCGAAGACAGGGTGTTAACTATGGCTACACCTTC,CASSRRQGVNYGYTF
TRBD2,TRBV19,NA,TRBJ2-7,TGTGCCAGTAACGGCGGGAGGGCCAGGTACGAGCAGTACTTC,CASNGGRARYEQYF
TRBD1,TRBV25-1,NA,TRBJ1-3,TGTGCCAGCAGTGCTAGGGACAGAATGACAAACACCATATATTTT,CASSARDRMTNTIYF